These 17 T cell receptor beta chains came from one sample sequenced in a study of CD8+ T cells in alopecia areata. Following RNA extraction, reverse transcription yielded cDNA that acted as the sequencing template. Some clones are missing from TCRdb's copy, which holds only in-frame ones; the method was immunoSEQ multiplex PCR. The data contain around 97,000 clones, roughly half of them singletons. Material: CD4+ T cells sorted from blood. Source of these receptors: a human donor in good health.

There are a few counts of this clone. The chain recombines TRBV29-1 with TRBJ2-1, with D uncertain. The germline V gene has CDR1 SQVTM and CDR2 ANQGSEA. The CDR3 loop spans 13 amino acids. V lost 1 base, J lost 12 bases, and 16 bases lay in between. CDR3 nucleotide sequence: TGCAGCGTTGAAGGGTCAGGCCCAATCGGGCAGTTCTTC. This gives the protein CSVEGSGPIGQFF.

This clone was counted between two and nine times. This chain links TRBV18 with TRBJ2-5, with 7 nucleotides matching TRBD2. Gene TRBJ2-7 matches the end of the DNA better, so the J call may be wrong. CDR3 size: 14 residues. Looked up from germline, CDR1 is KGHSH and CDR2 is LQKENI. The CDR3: CASSPPTSFYEQYF. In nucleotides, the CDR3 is TGTGCCAGCTCACCCCCGACTAGCTTCTACGAGCAGTACTTC.

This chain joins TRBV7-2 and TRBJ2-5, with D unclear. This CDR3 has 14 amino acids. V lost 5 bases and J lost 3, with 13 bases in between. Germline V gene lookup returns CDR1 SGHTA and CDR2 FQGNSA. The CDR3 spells CASSPNGNKETQYF. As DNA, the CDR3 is TGTGCCAGCAGCCCGAACGGCAACAAAGAGACCCAGTACTTC.

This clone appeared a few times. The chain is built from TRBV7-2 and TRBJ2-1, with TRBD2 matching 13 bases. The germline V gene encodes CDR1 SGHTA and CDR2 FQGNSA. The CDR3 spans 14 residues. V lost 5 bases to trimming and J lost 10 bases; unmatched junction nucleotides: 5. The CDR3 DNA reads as TGTGCCAGCAGCCAACTAGCGGGGGGGCCAGAGCAGTTCTTC. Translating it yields CASSQLAGGPEQFF.

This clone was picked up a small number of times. The DNA for the CDR3 is TGCGCCAGCAGCGGCCTGGGGCAAGAGACCCAGTACTTC. Its protein product is CASSGLGQETQYF. The chain couples TRBV5-1 to TRBJ2-5; D call uncertain. Germline CDR1 SGHRS, CDR2 YFSETQ. The CDR3 is made up of 13 amino acids. V was clipped by 4 bases and J by 2 bases, with 9 bases between them.

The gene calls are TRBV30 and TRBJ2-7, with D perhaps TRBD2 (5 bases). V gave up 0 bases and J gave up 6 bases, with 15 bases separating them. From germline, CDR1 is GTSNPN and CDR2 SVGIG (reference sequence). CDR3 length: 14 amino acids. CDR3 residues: CAWSVSGGSGEQYF. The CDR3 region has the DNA TGTGCCTGGAGTGTTTCGGGCGGGTCGGGCGAGCAGTACTTC.

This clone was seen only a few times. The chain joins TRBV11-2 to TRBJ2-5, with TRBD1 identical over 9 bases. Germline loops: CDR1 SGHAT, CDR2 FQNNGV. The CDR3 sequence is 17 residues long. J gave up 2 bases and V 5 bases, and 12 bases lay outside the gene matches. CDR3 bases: TGTGCCAGCAGCCAAGGTGGGGGGACAGGGACTCAAGAGACCCAGTACTTC. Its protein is CASSQGGGTGTQETQYF.

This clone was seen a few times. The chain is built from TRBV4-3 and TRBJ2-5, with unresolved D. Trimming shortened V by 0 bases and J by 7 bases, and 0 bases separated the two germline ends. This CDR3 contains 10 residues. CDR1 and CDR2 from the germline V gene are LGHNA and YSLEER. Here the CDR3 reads CASSQETQYF. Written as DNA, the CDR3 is TGCGCCAGCAGCCAAGAGACCCAGTACTTC.

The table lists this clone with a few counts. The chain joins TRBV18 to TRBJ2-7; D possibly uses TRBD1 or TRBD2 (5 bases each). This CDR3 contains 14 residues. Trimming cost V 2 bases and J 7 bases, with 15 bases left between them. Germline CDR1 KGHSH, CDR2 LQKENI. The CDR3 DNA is TGTGCCAGCTCACCAGGGGCCCCGGGGTTGGAGCAGTACTTC. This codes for CASSPGAPGLEQYF.

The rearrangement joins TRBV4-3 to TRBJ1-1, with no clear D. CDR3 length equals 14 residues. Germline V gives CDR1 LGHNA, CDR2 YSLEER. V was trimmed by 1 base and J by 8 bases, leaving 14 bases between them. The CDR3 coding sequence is TGCGCCAGCAGCCAAGCTAGGTCCGAAGGGGAAGCTTTCTTT. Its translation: CASSQARSEGEAFF.

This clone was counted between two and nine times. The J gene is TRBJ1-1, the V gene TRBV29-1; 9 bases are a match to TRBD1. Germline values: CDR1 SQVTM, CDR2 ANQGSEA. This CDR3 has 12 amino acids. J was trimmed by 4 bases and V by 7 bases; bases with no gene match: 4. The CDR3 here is CSAGTGITEAFF. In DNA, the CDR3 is TGCAGCGCGGGGACAGGGATCACTGAAGCTTTCTTT.

The CDR3 sequence: CAWSGGRRGASFEQFF. The CDR3 bases are TGTGCCTGGAGCGGTGGACGGCGGGGTGCCTCCTTTGAGCAGTTCTTC. The chain has TRBV30 and TRBJ2-1; the D gene is possibly TRBD2 (6 bases). CDR3 length: 16 amino acids. Germline V gives CDR1 GTSNPN, CDR2 SVGIG (reference sequence). The germline V and J ends were trimmed by 3 bases and 9 bases, with 24 bases remaining between them.

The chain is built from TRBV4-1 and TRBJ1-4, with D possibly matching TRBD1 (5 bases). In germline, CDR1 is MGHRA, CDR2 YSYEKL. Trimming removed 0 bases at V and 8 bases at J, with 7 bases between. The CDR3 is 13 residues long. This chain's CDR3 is CASSQDQGEKLFF. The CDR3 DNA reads TGCGCCAGCAGCCAAGATCAGGGAGAAAAACTGTTTTTT.

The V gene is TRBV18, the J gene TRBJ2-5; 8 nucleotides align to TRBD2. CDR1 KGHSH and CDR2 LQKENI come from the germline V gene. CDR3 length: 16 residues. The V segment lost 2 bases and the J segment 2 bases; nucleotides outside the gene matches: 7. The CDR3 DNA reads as TGTGCCAGCTCACCAAGAGCGGGGGACGGGCAAGAGACCCAGTACTTC. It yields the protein CASSPRAGDGQETQYF.

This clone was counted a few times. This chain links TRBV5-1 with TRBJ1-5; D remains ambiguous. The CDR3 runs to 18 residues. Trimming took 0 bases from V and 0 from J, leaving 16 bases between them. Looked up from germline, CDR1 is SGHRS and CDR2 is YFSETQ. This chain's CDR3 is CASSLVGKGSDSNQPQHF. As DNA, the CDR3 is TGCGCCAGCAGCTTGGTGGGTAAGGGCTCGGATAGCAATCAGCCCCAGCATTTT.

The CDR3 sequence is CASSPLTGDNSPLHF. The CDR3 bases are TGCGCCAGCAGCCCCCTGACAGGGGATAATTCACCCCTCCACTTT. The chain links TRBV5-1 to TRBJ1-6; 8 bases map to TRBD1. The length of the CDR3 is 15 residues. Germline CDR1 reads SGHRS; CDR2 reads YFSETQ. After removal of 4 bases from V and 5 bases from J, the junction contained 5 bases not matched to a gene. Filled out from reference TRBV5-1 and TRBJ1-6, the complete variable domain reads KAGVTQTPRYLIKTRGQQVTLSCSPISGHRSVSWYQQTPGQGLQFLFEYFSETQRNKGNFPGRFSGRQFSNSRSEMNVSTLELGDSALYLCASSPLTGDNSPLHFGNGTRLTVT.

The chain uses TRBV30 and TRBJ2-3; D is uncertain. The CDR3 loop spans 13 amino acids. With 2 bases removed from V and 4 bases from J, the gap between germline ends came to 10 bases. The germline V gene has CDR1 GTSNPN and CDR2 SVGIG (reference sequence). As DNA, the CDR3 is TGTGCCTGGAGTCGTGTTAGGGCAGATACGCAGTATTTT. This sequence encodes CAWSRVRADTQYF. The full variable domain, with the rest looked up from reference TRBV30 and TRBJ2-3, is SQTIHQWPATLVQPVGSPLSLECTVEGTSNPNLYWYRQAAGRGLQLLFYSVGIGQISSEVPQNLSASRPQDRQFILSSKKLLLSDSGFYLCAWSRVRADTQYFGPGTRLTVL.